This T cell receptor beta chain was captured in a study of T cell repertoires in cytomegalovirus infection. TCRdb analysed the reads with MiXCR anew, one entry per CDR3 protein. The data hold roughly 630,000 distinct CDR3 sequences, with about 24% observed a single time. CDR1 SQVTM and CDR2 ANQGSEA come from the germline V gene. This CDR3 is 12 amino acids long. V was shortened by 7 bases and J by 2 bases, with 11 bases between the two germline ends. Study-level points and caveats: Ex vivo, HLA-C-restricted CMV-specific TCR beta clonotypes prevailed over the rest of the response.

Points on this clonotype: Its antigen is undetermined.

The sample consisted of CD8+ T cells from PBMCs. This sequence originates from a human donor in good health (CMV status not recorded). Some clones in this sample may be carry-over from other donors' samples. V usage is TRBV29-1 and J usage is TRBJ2-5; D may be TRBD1 (5 bases). CDR3 residues: CSATDRQETQYF. CDR3 nucleotide sequence: TGCAGCGCAACCGACAGACAAGAGACCCAGTACTTC.